The next 12 T cell receptor beta chains were all read from a single sample in a study of T cell changes during pregnancy in multiple sclerosis. Repertoires were generated with immunoSEQ multiplex PCR, while TCRdb's copy carries only in-frame clones and drops some. The sample lists around 57,000 clones; roughly 91% were seen once. The material sequenced was peripheral blood, taken after pregnancy. Source of these receptors: a female donor in good health, enrolled as a control in a pregnancy study.

The rearrangement uses TRBV19 and TRBJ2-3; weak D call: TRBD2 (7 bases). Germline-derived CDR1 and CDR2 are LNHDA and SQIVND (reference sequence). With 6 bases removed from V and 6 bases from J, the gap between germline ends came to 16 bases. This CDR3 comprises 14 residues. As DNA, the CDR3 is TGTGCCAGTAGCAAAGGGGGGGTTGCGGATACGCAGTATTTT. Residues: CASSKGGVADTQYF.

The chain recombines TRBV7-9 with TRBJ2-7; 8 bases agree with TRBD1. CDR1 and CDR2 (germline): SEHNR, FQNEAQ (reference sequence). With V trimmed by 5 bases and J by 7 bases, 10 bases remained unmatched. This CDR3 is built from 14 residues. The CDR3 nucleotides are TGTGCCAGCAGCAGGGACAGGTTCTTTCGGGAGCAGTACTTC. Residues: CASSRDRFFREQYF.

CDR3 bases: TGTGCCAGCAGTTTATCCAGGACTGGGGCCAACGTCCTGACTTTC. Its protein is CASSLSRTGANVLTF. This chain uses TRBV27 with TRBJ2-6; D unclear. The CDR3 length is 15 residues. The germline CDR1 and CDR2 sequences are MNHEY and SMNVEV (reference sequence). The V gene lost 0 bases and the J gene lost 2 bases, with 5 bases spanning the gap.

CDR3 loop: CASSQDPILAGGTDTQYF. As DNA, the CDR3 is TGTGCCAGCAGCCAAGATCCCATACTAGCGGGGGGCACAGATACGCAGTATTTT. This chain links TRBV4-2 with TRBJ2-3; 11 bases agree with TRBD2. The germline gives CDR1 LGHNA, CDR2 YNFKEQ. V gave up 0 bases and J gave up 1 base; unmatched junction bases: 6. The CDR3 is made up of 18 amino acids.

The rearrangement uses TRBV5-1 and TRBJ1-4; the match to TRBD1 covers 10 bases. In germline, CDR1 is SGHRS, CDR2 YFSETQ. Trimming at V came to 5 bases and at J to 6 bases, leaving 7 bases not matched to a gene. CDR3 length: 15 residues. As DNA, the CDR3 is TGCGCCAGCAGTCGACAGGGGGCCGGGGATGAAAAACTGTTTTTT. Protein sequence: CASSRQGAGDEKLFF. The full variable domain, rest sourced from reference TRBV5-1 and TRBJ1-4, is KAGVTQTPRYLIKTRGQQVTLSCSPISGHRSVSWYQQTPGQGLQFLFEYFSETQRNKGNFPGRFSGRQFSNSRSEMNVSTLELGDSALYLCASSRQGAGDEKLFFGSGTQLSVL.

This clone appeared once. The rearrangement joins TRBV30 to TRBJ1-4; 12 positions agree with TRBD1. In germline, CDR1 is GTSNPN, CDR2 SVGIG (reference sequence). The CDR3 consists of 17 residues. V was pared by 5 bases and J by 6 bases, with 13 bases of the junction left unmatched. CDR3 region: CAWGAGQGAEEDEKLFF. Here the CDR3 DNA reads TGTGCCTGGGGGGCGGGACAGGGGGCAGAAGAGGATGAAAAACTGTTTTTT.

This clone was seen once. CDR3 protein: CASSLGDRGNTIYF. The CDR3 DNA follows: TGTGCCAGCAGCTTAGGGGACAGGGGTAACACCATATATTTT. The rearrangement joins TRBV13 to TRBJ1-3; 9 positions match TRBD1. CDR1 and CDR2 from the germline V gene are PRHDT and FYEKMQ (reference sequence). With V trimmed by 0 bases and J by 7 bases, 1 base remained unmatched. The CDR3 loop spans 14 amino acids.

V is TRBV6-5 and J is TRBJ1-6, with 8 nucleotides matching TRBD1. The CDR3 has 14 amino acids. V was pared by 8 bases and J by 7 bases, with 7 bases of the junction left unmatched. CDR1 is MNHEY, CDR2 SVGAGI, per germline. DNA of the CDR3: TGTGCCAGCGGAGGACAGGGCTACAATTCACCCCTCCACTTT. Residues: CASGGQGYNSPLHF.

The rearrangement joins TRBV9 to TRBJ1-1; D is ambiguous. With 0 bases removed from V and 6 bases from J, the gap between germline ends came to 12 bases. CDR1 and CDR2 from the germline V gene are SGDLS and YYNGEE. This CDR3 is 14 amino acids long. CDR3 region: CASSVVEGRAEAFF. For the CDR3, the DNA is TGTGCCAGCAGCGTAGTGGAGGGAAGAGCTGAAGCTTTCTTT.

The rearrangement uses TRBV14 and TRBJ2-3; no clear D gene. V was cut by 1 base and J by 5 bases, with 7 bases left in between. The CDR3 is 13 amino acids. Germline CDR1 reads SGHDN; CDR2 reads FVKESK. The CDR3: CASSQGSGDTQYF. The CDR3 bases are TGTGCCAGCAGCCAAGGCTCAGGAGATACGCAGTATTTT.

V and J are TRBV27 and TRBJ2-7, with D maybe TRBD1 (6 bases). This CDR3 has 14 amino acids. Germline lookup yields CDR1 MNHEY and CDR2 SMNVEV (reference sequence). Trimming removed 4 bases at V and 0 bases at J, with 10 bases between. The CDR3 sequence: CASSSVGGSYEQYF. The CDR3 bases are TGTGCCAGCAGTTCGGTAGGGGGCTCCTACGAGCAGTACTTC.

The gene calls are TRBV7-2 and TRBJ1-1; D is perhaps TRBD1 (5 bases). Germline V gene data show CDR1 as SGHTA and CDR2 as FQGNSA. This CDR3 has 16 amino acids. Trimming removed 4 bases at V and 1 base at J, with 16 bases between. The CDR3 here is CASSSAVGGANTEAFF. DNA for the CDR3: TGTGCCAGCAGCTCAGCCGTGGGAGGGGCGAACACTGAAGCTTTCTTT.